This T cell receptor (beta chain) came from a study of glioma-infiltrating T cells. Study-wide context: Sequencing aimed for about 4.5- to 10-fold coverage of 950,000 to 1,000,000 peripheral T cells.

TCR alpha and beta CDR3 regions were amplified from RNA using iRepertoire nested multiplex PCR. MiXCR, applied by TCRdb to the multiplex PCR reads, yields one record per CDR3 protein. The profile shows roughly 350,000 distinct CDR3 sequences, about 40% of them singletons. Trimming removed 4 bases from V and 4 bases from J, with 13 bases in between. Germline values: CDR1 MNHEY, CDR2 SMNVEV (reference sequence). The CDR3 totals 14 residues. Turning to this clonotype: A much larger clone lies a single base off, so this may be a read error.

The TCR sequence derives from a human donor with low-grade glioma or glioblastoma, undergoing nonglioma brain surgery, or in good health (not recorded which). The genes are TRBV27 and TRBJ1-1; maybe TRBD1 (6 bases). Sequenced input: glioma tissue, nonneoplastic brain tissue, or PBMCs (not recorded which). The CDR3 region has the DNA TGTGCCAGCAGTTCGCATAGGGGGATCACTGAAGCTTTCTTT. This codes for CASSSHRGITEAFF.